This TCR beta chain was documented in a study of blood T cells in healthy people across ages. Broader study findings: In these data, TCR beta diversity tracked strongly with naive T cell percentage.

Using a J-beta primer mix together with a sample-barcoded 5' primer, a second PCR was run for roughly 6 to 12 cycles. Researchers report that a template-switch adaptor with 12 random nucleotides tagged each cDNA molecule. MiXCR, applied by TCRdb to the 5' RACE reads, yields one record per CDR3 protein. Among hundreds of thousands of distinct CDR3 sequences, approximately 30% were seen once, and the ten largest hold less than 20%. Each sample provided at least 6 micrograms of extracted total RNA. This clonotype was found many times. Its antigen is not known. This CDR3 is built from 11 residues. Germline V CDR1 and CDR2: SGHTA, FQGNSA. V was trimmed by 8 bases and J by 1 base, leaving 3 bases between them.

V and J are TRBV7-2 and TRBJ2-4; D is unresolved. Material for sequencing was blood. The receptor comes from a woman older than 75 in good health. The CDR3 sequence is CASQAKNIQYF. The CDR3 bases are TGTGCCAGCCAGGCCAAAAACATTCAGTACTTC.